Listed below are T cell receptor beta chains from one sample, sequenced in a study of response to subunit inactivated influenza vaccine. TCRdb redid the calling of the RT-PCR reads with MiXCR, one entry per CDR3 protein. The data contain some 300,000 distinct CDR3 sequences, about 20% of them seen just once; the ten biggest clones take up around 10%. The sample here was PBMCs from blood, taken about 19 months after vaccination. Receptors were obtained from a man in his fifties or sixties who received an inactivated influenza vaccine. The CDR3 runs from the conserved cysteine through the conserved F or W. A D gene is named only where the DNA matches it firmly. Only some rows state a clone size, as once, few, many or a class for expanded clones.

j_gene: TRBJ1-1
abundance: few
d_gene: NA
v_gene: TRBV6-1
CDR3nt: TGTGCCAGCAGTGAAGCGGTACGGGCGACTAACACTGAAGCTTTCTTT
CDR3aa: CASSEAVRATNTEAFF

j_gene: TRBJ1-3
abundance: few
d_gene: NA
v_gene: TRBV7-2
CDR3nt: TGTGCCAGCAGCTTAGGGCCCCCTCACTCTGGAAACACCATATATTTT
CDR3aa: CASSLGPPHSGNTIYF

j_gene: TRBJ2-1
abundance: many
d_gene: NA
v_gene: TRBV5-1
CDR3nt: TGCGCCAGCAGCCTTGGGTCTGAGGGTGAGCAGTTCTTC
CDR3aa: CASSLGSEGEQFF

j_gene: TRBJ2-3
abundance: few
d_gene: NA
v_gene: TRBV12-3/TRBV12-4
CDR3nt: TGTGCCAGCAGCCTATTCGTGGATACGCAGTATTTT
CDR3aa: CASSLFVDTQYF

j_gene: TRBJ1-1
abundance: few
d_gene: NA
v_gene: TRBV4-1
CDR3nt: TGCGCCAGCAGCCAAGGGTGGAGGTTTACAGCGGTGAGGAACACTGAAGCTTTCTTT
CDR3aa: CASSQGWRFTAVRNTEAFF

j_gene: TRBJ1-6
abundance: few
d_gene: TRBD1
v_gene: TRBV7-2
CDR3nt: TGTGCCAGCAGCTCGGATGGGACAGGGTTCAGCAATTCACCCCTCCACTTT
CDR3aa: CASSSDGTGFSNSPLHF

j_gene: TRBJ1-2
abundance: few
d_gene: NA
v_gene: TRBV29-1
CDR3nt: TGCAGCGTTGGCGGGGGCGCTAACTATGGCTACACCTTC
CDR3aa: CSVGGGANYGYTF

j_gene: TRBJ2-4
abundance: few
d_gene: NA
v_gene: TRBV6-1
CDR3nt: TGTGCCAGCAGTGAAACGGAGGGTCGTGAGAGAGCCAAAAACATTCAGTACTTC
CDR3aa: CASSETEGRERAKNIQYF

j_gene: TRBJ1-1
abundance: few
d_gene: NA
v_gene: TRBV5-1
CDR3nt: TGCGCCAGCAGCTTGGCCAAAACAGAGAACACTGAAGCTTTCTTT
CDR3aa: CASSLAKTENTEAFF

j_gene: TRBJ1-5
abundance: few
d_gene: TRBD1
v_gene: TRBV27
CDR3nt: TGTGCCAGCAGAGAATCGGGACAGGACAGCAATCAGCCCCAGCATTTT
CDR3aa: CASRESGQDSNQPQHF

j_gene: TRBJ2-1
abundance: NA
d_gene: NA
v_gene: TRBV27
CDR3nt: TGTGCCAGCAGTTTTTTTTCGGCAGGGCAAAGGAATGAGCAGTTCTTC
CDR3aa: CASSFFSAGQRNEQFF

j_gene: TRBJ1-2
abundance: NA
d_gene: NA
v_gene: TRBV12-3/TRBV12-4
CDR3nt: TGTGCCAGCAGTTCAAGGGCTCCAGCTAACTATGGCTACACCTTC
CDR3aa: CASSSRAPANYGYTF

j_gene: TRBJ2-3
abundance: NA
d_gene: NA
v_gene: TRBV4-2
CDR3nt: TGTGCCAGCAGCCAATCACGACCGGGACACCTTAGCACAGATACGCAGTATTTT
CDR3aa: CASSQSRPGHLSTDTQYF

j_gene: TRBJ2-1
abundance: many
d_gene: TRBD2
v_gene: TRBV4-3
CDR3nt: TGCGCCAGCAGCCAAGATGGGACTAGGGACGAGCAGTTCTTC
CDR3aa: CASSQDGTRDEQFF

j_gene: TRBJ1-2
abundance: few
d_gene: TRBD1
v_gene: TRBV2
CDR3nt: TGTGCCAGTAACCTTAGGACAGGGGGCCATGGCTACACCTTC
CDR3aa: CASNLRTGGHGYTF

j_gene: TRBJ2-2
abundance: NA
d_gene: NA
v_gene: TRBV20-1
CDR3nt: TGCAGTGCTCCCCGTCGTTATACCGGGGAGCTGTTTTTT
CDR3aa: CSAPRRYTGELFF

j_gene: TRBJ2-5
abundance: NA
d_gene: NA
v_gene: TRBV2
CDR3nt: TGTGCCAGCACAGACCCCGGGCCTAAGGGCGGGACCCAGTACTTC
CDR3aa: CASTDPGPKGGTQYF

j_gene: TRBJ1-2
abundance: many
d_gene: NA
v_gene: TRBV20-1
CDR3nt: TGCAGTGCTAGCCCGCAGGATGACTATGGCTACACCTTC
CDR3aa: CSASPQDDYGYTF

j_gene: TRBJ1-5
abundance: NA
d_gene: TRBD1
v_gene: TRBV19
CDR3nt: TGTGCCAGTAGTATAATGACAGGGAGAAGCAATCAGCCCCAGCATTTT
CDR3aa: CASSIMTGRSNQPQHF

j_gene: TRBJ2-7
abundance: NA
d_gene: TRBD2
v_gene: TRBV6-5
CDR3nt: TGTGCCAGCAGTTACCGGGGGGATGAGCAGTACTTC
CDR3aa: CASSYRGDEQYF